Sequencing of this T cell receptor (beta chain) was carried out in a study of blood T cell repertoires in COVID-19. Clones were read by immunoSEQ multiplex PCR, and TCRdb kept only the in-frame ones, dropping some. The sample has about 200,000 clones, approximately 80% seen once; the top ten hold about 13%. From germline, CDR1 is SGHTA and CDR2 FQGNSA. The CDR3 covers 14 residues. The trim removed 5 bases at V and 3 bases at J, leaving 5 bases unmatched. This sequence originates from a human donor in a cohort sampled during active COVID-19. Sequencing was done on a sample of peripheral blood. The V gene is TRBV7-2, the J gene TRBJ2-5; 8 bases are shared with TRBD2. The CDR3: CASSPSGRKETQYF. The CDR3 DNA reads TGTGCCAGCAGCCCTAGCGGGCGTAAAGAGACCCAGTACTTC.